This T cell receptor (beta chain) was identified during a study of control samples from healthy donors and cancer patients. The CDR3 covers 14 residues. Germline V gene sequence: CDR1 SNHLY, CDR2 FYNNEI. V lost 6 bases, J lost 8 bases, and 7 bases stayed unmatched. TCRdb's copy holds only in-frame clones and misses some; the assay was immunoSEQ multiplex PCR. The table records more than 95,000 clones, 87% of them present only once. This chain joins TRBV2 and TRBJ1-6; 7 nucleotides align to TRBD1. Sequenced sample: blood. This sequence was found in a man aged 40-55 years in good health. For the CDR3, the DNA is TGTGCCAGCAGCCGGGGACAGCCGGATTCACCCCTCCACTTT. Its protein is CASSRGQPDSPLHF.